The 18 T cell receptor beta chains reported below all come from one sample, sequenced in a study of cytomegalovirus exposure and HLA in healthy donors. Amplification used 60 Vbeta primers and 13 Jbeta primers. Sequencing used immunoSEQ multiplex PCR; TCRdb keeps in-frame clones, though not all of them. Of about 150,000 clones in the sample, 70% to 85% are singletons; the top ten hold around 5%. Sample: PBMCs. These receptors originate from a man between 18 and 29 years old in good health and CMV-seronegative.

CDR3 sequence: CASSSELLHGYTF. CDR3 sequence (DNA): TGCGCCAGCAGCTCCGAGCTTTTACATGGCTACACCTTC. V and J are TRBV5-1 and TRBJ1-2; D gene uncertain. The V and J ends lost 3 bases and 6 bases respectively, with 12 bases between them. This CDR3 is built from 13 residues. Per germline, CDR1 SGHRS and CDR2 YFSETQ.

The rearrangement joins TRBV28 to TRBJ2-3; 14 bases are a match to TRBD2. The CDR3 has 17 residues. Per the germline V gene, CDR1 is MDHEN and CDR2 is SYDVKM. With V trimmed by 7 bases and J by 5 bases, 11 bases remained unmatched. The CDR3 reads CASTPPGLAGEVDTQYF. The CDR3 coding sequence is TGTGCCAGCACACCACCGGGACTAGCGGGAGAGGTAGATACGCAGTATTTT.

The V call is TRBV7-2, the J call TRBJ2-1; 9 bases align to TRBD2. Germline-derived CDR1 and CDR2 are SGHTA and FQGNSA. The trim removed 1 base at V and 10 bases at J, leaving 5 bases unmatched. This CDR3 has 14 residues. CDR3 nucleotides: TGTGCCAGCAGCTTAGGGGGACTAGCCTTAGAGCAGTTCTTC. Translated: CASSLGGLALEQFF.

The V gene is TRBV29-1, the J gene TRBJ1-2; 7 nucleotides line up with TRBD1. The V and J ends lost 1 base and 7 bases, in that order; junction bases with no gene match: 6. Germline V lookup: CDR1 SQVTM, CDR2 ANQGSEA. The CDR3 contains 13 residues. The CDR3 here is CSVEGGTASGYTF. CDR3 sequence (DNA): TGCAGCGTTGAAGGGGGGACAGCTTCTGGCTACACCTTC.

About this clone: One end of the junction fails to match germline, which may point to a read error. The chain couples TRBV15 to TRBJ2-1; the D gene is possibly TRBD2 (7 bases). CDR1 and CDR2 from the germline V gene are LNHNV and YYDKDF (reference sequence). This CDR3 has 18 residues. CDR3 protein: CAASRELAGGPGGNEQFF. CDR3 bases: TGTGCCGCCAGCAGAGAGTTGGCCGGGGGGCCCGGGGGGAATGAGCAGTTCTTC.

V usage is TRBV25-1 and J usage is TRBJ1-2, with D possibly TRBD1 on 6 matching bases. Germline-derived CDR1 and CDR2 are MGHDK and SYGVNS. V was pared by 0 bases and J by 5 bases, with 16 bases between. The CDR3 is 16 residues long. The CDR3 sequence: CASSEYLGGVEYGYTF. For the CDR3, the DNA is TGTGCCAGCAGTGAATACTTAGGGGGAGTGGAGTATGGCTACACCTTC.

This chain connects TRBV27 to TRBJ2-7; 7 bases line up with TRBD2. The CDR3 contains 14 residues. The germline V gene encodes CDR1 MNHEY and CDR2 SMNVEV (reference sequence). With 3 bases clipped from V and 2 bases from J, the junction kept 4 bases outside the gene matches. CDR3 in DNA: TGTGCCAGCAGTTTGGCGGGGGACGCCTACGAGCAGTACTTC. Residues: CASSLAGDAYEQYF.

The genes are TRBV4-2 and TRBJ1-5; D unclear. The V gene lost 6 bases and the J gene lost 1 base, with 13 bases spanning the gap. This CDR3 is 15 amino acids long. Germline CDR1 LGHNA, CDR2 YNFKEQ. CDR3 region: CASSTEFPSNQPQHF. As DNA, the CDR3 is TGTGCCAGCAGTACAGAGTTCCCGAGCAATCAGCCCCAGCATTTT.

V and J are TRBV7-9 and TRBJ2-2; TRBD1 might be the D (6 bases). The germline V gene encodes CDR1 SEHNR and CDR2 FQNEAQ (reference sequence). This CDR3 is 13 amino acids long. Trimming shortened V by 8 bases and J by 3 bases, and 10 bases separated the two germline ends. The CDR3 sequence: CASYRTDTGELFF. DNA for the CDR3: TGTGCCAGCTACCGGACAGACACCGGGGAGCTGTTTTTT.

V gene TRBV9 combines with J gene TRBJ2-5; weak D call: TRBD2 (5 bases). Germline V CDR1 and CDR2: SGDLS, YYNGEE. The CDR3 runs 15 residues. The V and J ends lost 6 bases and 1 base respectively, with 16 bases between them. CDR3 in DNA: TGTGCCAGCACCAGATGGGGAGCCCTCCAAGAGACCCAGTACTTC. This translates into CASTRWGALQETQYF.

The chain has TRBV7-9 and TRBJ2-2; D call uncertain. CDR1 is SEHNR and CDR2 is FQNEAQ in the germline V gene (reference sequence). V was cut by 5 bases and J by 4 bases, with 8 bases left in between. The CDR3 has 13 amino acids. CDR3 DNA: TGTGCCAGCAGCGAGTATAGCACCGGGGAGCTGTTTTTT. It is translated as CASSEYSTGELFF.

The chain carries TRBV25-1 and TRBJ1-2, with TRBD1 identical over 7 bases. Germline-derived CDR1 and CDR2 are MGHDK and SYGVNS. With 6 bases clipped from V and 3 bases from J, the junction kept 4 bases outside the gene matches. The CDR3 has 13 amino acids. The CDR3 DNA is TGTGCCAGCAGAAGAACAGGGGACTATGGCTACACCTTC. This translates into CASRRTGDYGYTF.

The chain couples TRBV5-1 to TRBJ1-2; tentatively, D is TRBD1 (6 bases). CDR3 length: 15 amino acids. CDR1 is SGHRS and CDR2 is YFSETQ in the germline V gene. V was cut by 0 bases and J by 2 bases, with 11 bases left in between. CDR3 loop: CASSLVQGKNYGYTF. The CDR3 DNA follows: TGCGCCAGCAGCTTGGTACAGGGTAAGAACTATGGCTACACCTTC.

The V call is TRBV27, the J call TRBJ1-3, with TRBD1 matching 9 bases. There are 13 residues in the CDR3. The germline V gene has CDR1 MNHEY and CDR2 SMNVEV (reference sequence). V lost 5 bases to trimming and J lost 8 bases; unmatched junction nucleotides: 4. CDR3 residues: CASSQGQGDTIYF. CDR3 sequence (DNA): TGTGCCAGCAGTCAGGGACAGGGTGACACCATATATTTT.

V usage is TRBV2 and J usage is TRBJ2-7; D might be TRBD2 (5 bases). The CDR3 is 14 amino acids. Germline V gene lookup returns CDR1 SNHLY and CDR2 FYNNEI. Trimming took 6 bases from V and 3 from J, leaving 15 bases between them. The CDR3 here is CASRPGLGVYEQYF. CDR3 DNA sequence: TGTGCCAGCAGGCCGGGCCTCGGGGTCTACGAGCAGTACTTC.

The chain combines TRBV2 with TRBJ2-1; 10 bases map to TRBD2. The germline V gene has CDR1 SNHLY and CDR2 FYNNEI. J gave up 5 bases and V 6 bases, and 13 bases lay outside the gene matches. This CDR3 is 17 amino acids long. The CDR3 sequence: CASRKGASGGSHNEQFF. The CDR3 DNA sequence: TGTGCCAGCAGGAAGGGCGCTAGCGGGGGTTCACACAATGAGCAGTTCTTC.

This chain connects TRBV30 to TRBJ2-7, with 7 bases lining up with TRBD2. The V gene's germline CDR1 is GTSNPN and CDR2 SVGIG (reference sequence). The CDR3 spans 14 residues. The V gene end was trimmed by 1 base and the J gene end by 5 bases; junction bases not matched to a gene: 8. The CDR3 reads CAWSATGGGNEQYF. The CDR3, as DNA: TGTGCCTGGAGTGCAACGGGGGGAGGGAACGAGCAGTACTTC.

The chain links TRBV5-1 to TRBJ2-3; 9 bases are shared with TRBD2. V lost 2 bases and J lost 3; bases outside the gene matches: 4. From germline, CDR1 is SGHRS and CDR2 YFSETQ. The CDR3 spans 15 residues. CDR3 coding DNA: TGCGCCAGCAGCTTCTTAGCGGGGGAGACAGATACGCAGTATTTT. It is translated as CASSFLAGETDTQYF.